This is a list of T cell receptor beta chains from one sample in a study of cytomegalovirus exposure and HLA in healthy donors. TCRdb keeps only in-frame clones here, not all; method: immunoSEQ multiplex PCR. The repertoire holds 150,000 to 250,000 clones, with around 86% as singletons. Sample: PBMCs. The receptor set was obtained from a woman in her fifties or sixties in good health and CMV-seropositive. The CDR3 runs from the conserved cysteine through the conserved F or W. The D gene is left open where the match is weak. Clone size is stated in some rows and not others, as once, few, many or a class when expanded.

TGCGCCAGCAGCTTGGAGGGACAGGGGATGGGCTACACCTTC CASSLEGQGMGYTF once TRBJ1-2 14 TRBV5-1 TRBD1
TGTGCCAGCAGTTACAGGTCGGGCTATGGCTACACCTTC CASSYRSGYGYTF - TRBJ1-2 13 TRBV6-6 -
TGCGCCAGCAGCTTATCCACAGTGAACACTGAAGCTTTCTTT CASSLSTVNTEAFF - TRBJ1-1 14 TRBV5-1 -
TGTGCCAGCAGCGTGCAGCGGGACGCCTCCCAAGAGACCCAGTACTTC CASSVQRDASQETQYF - TRBJ2-5 16 TRBV7-2 TRBD2
TGTGCCAGCAGAGGGACAGGGGCCTATAATTCACCCCTCCACTTT CASRGTGAYNSPLHF - TRBJ1-6 15 TRBV28 TRBD1
TGTGCCAGCAGCCAAGTGGGGGACAGGGCCTACGAGCAGTACTTC CASSQVGDRAYEQYF - TRBJ2-7 15 TRBV4-2 TRBD1
TGTGCCAGCAGTCCGGGACTAGCGGGAACCTACGAGCAGTACTTC CASSPGLAGTYEQYF - TRBJ2-7 15 TRBV27 TRBD2
TGTGCCAGCAGCTTAGGGGCGGGAGGAGGGGACGAGCAGTACTTC CASSLGAGGGDEQYF - TRBJ2-7 15 TRBV13 TRBD2
TGTGCCACCAGCAGAGATCAGGGCGGGGGGTTTTACGAGCAGTACTTC CATSRDQGGGFYEQYF - TRBJ2-7 16 TRBV15 TRBD2
TGTGCCAGCAGCTTAGATCGGGGGGGTGTAGAGACCCAGTACTTC CASSLDRGGVETQYF - TRBJ2-5 15 TRBV7-9 TRBD2
TGCAGTGCTCCCGGGGCCTACGAGCAGTACTTC CSAPGAYEQYF few TRBJ2-7 11 TRBV20-1 -
TGTGCCAGCAGCTTGGAAGCGGGCTACGAGCAGTACTTC CASSLEAGYEQYF - TRBJ2-7 13 TRBV5-6 -
TGTGCCAGCAGTCGGACTAGCGGGAGAAGCACAGATACGCAGTATTTT CASSRTSGRSTDTQYF - TRBJ2-3 16 TRBV2 TRBD2
TGTGCCAGCAGTTTATCGGGGACTATCTCGTACGAGCAGTACTTC CASSLSGTISYEQYF - TRBJ2-7 15 TRBV27 TRBD2